This T cell receptor (beta chain) was identified during a study of long-term antiretroviral therapy in people with HIV. Findings and limits, study-wide: Specimen acquisition occurred between about 2003 and 2017, potentially under older ART regimens. Nothing was known about ART adherence, viral resistance or changes in therapy.

Per donor, at least one pre-ART and at least two post-ART PBMC samples were obtained. Assay version v3.0 of immunoSEQ was used, and it was run at survey level. The study targeted roughly 35,000-50,000 T-cell genomes per sample in sequencing. The data were produced by immunoSEQ multiplex PCR, yet TCRdb's version contains in-frame clones alone and is incomplete. Among roughly 40,000 clones, about 95% were seen once, and the ten largest hold approximately 2.2%. As regards this clone: As yet, its antigen is unknown.

J gave up 2 bases and V 3 bases, and 6 bases lay outside the gene matches. Germline V gives CDR1 ENHRY, CDR2 SYGVKD. The CDR3 covers 17 residues. The V call is TRBV10-3, the J call TRBJ1-5; 11 bases map to TRBD1. This specimen was unsorted PBMCs, taken about 9.1 years after starting antiretroviral therapy. This clonotype was obtained from a man aged 25-45 years with HIV. The CDR3 loop reads CAISDPKGQGGNQPQHF. The CDR3 DNA reads as TGTGCCATCAGTGACCCTAAGGGACAGGGGGGCAATCAGCCCCAGCATTTT.